The clone carrying this TCR beta chain appeared once. This record comes from a study of Ad26.COV2.S vaccination and SARS-CoV-2 variants. The overall study: The vaccine Ad26.COV2.S was put into the muscle once, or twice with 56 days between.

CDR1 and CDR2 (germline): SGHDT, YYEEEE. With 1 base removed from V and 4 bases from J, the gap between germline ends came to 12 bases. This CDR3 has 15 amino acids. Clones were sequenced by immunoSEQ multiplex PCR, and TCRdb holds only the in-frame ones, with some missing. The sample includes around 340,000 clones, roughly nine tenths of them seen just once. The sample's treatment: 15 to 20 received Ad26.COV2.S at low or high dose, single or two shots; about 5 received placebo; per-sample allocation not given. All samples were drawn on day 63, counting from the first vaccine or placebo injection. The rearrangement links TRBV5-6 to TRBJ1-5; a possible D gene is TRBD1 (6 bases). Sequencing was performed on peripheral blood, taken in a trial of Ad26.COV2.S vaccine versus placebo. The sequence was obtained from a person aged 18-60 years who received the Ad26.COV2.S COVID-19 vaccine or a placebo. The CDR3, as DNA: TGTGCCAGCAGCTTGCTAGGGACAAAGAATCAGCCCCAGCATTTT. It encodes CASSLLGTKNQPQHF.